The T cell receptor beta chain under discussion was sequenced for a study of cytomegalovirus exposure and HLA in healthy donors. The primer mix had 60 Vbeta and 13 Jbeta primers. Some clones are missing from TCRdb's copy, which holds only in-frame ones; the method was immunoSEQ multiplex PCR. The repertoire holds around 190,000 clones, with around 80% as singletons. Germline CDR1 is KGHSH and CDR2 is LQKENI. Trimming left V 6 bases short and J 8 bases short, with 14 bases between. CDR3 length: 13 amino acids. The sequence was obtained from a man aged 40-50 years in good health and CMV-seronegative. This chain links TRBV18 with TRBJ2-1, with D perhaps matching TRBD2 (5 bases). Sequenced input: PBMCs. CDR3 DNA: TGTGCCAGCTCCTTACTCCGGGAACATGAGCAGTTCTTC. It codes for CASSLLREHEQFF.